This T cell receptor beta chain originates from a study of blood T cell repertoires in COVID-19. Study-wide background: Italy, Spain and the United States were the sources of the convalescent and acute COVID-19 samples. From T cells, B-cell-depleted T cells, or PBMCs came the material, which was cDNA or gDNA.

Trimming cost V 3 bases and J 2 bases; bases outside gene matches: 3. Germline CDR1 and CDR2: GTSNPN and SVGIG (reference sequence). CDR3 size: 13 residues. Under the authors' procedure: By means of reference gene primer amplification, nucleated cell counts were estimated. Assay used: immunoSEQ multiplex PCR; TCRdb lists only in-frame clones, some missing. V and J calls and clone size come straight from that table; D and trimming were deduced from the DNA. Here the sample spans about 34,000 clones, 75% to 80% being singletons. Sequencing was performed on peripheral blood. This TCR was sampled from a human donor in a cohort sampled during active COVID-19. This chain uses TRBV30 with TRBJ1-2; TRBD1 agrees at 7 bases. CDR3 nucleotides: TGTGCCTGGAGCCAGGGACAGAACTATGGCTACACCTTC. This gives the protein CAWSQGQNYGYTF. The full variable domain, with the rest looked up from reference TRBV30 and TRBJ1-2, is SQTIHQWPATLVQPVGSPLSLECTVEGTSNPNLYWYRQAAGRGLQLLFYSVGIGQISSEVPQNLSASRPQDRQFILSSKKLLLSDSGFYLCAWSQGQNYGYTFGSGTRLTVV.